The rows below give T cell receptor beta chains drawn from one sample of a study of cytomegalovirus exposure and HLA in healthy donors. Assay: immunoSEQ multiplex PCR; the TCRdb copy retains only in-frame clones and omits some. The sample carries around 120,000 clones, around three quarters recorded once. Sequenced input: PBMCs. Receptors were obtained from a woman aged 30 to 39 in good health and CMV-seropositive. Both conserved end residues are part of each CDR3. A D gene is named only where the DNA matches it firmly. Clone size appears in some rows only: once, few, many, or a class for an expanded clone.

d_gene	abundance	v_gene	j_gene	CDR3nt	CDR3aa
TRBD2	.	TRBV10-3	TRBJ2-3	TGTGCCATCAGTGAAGGAGCGGGGGGCACAGATACGCAGTATTTT	CAISEGAGGTDTQYF
.	.	TRBV18	TRBJ1-6	TGTGCCAGCTCAATCGAGGGAGTCAATTCACCCCTCCACTTT	CASSIEGVNSPLHF
.	.	TRBV4-2	TRBJ2-3	TGTGCCAGCAGCCCGAACGCAGACACAGATACGCAGTATTTT	CASSPNADTDTQYF
TRBD1	.	TRBV4-2	TRBJ1-1	TGTGCCAGCAGCCACGGCGACAGGGTTACTGAAGCTTTCTTT	CASSHGDRVTEAFF
.	once	TRBV15	TRBJ1-2	TGTGCCACCAGCAGAGATCGTTACAGCTACACCTTC	CATSRDRYSYTF
.	.	TRBV7-2	TRBJ2-5	TGTGCCAGCAGCTTAAGAGTTGGGACCCAGTACTTC	CASSLRVGTQYF
TRBD1	.	TRBV2	TRBJ1-1	TGTGCCAGCAGCACAGGGGACACTGAAGCTTTCTTT	CASSTGDTEAFF
.	.	TRBV2	TRBJ2-7	TGTGCCAGCAGTGACGGTCGGTACGAGCAGTACTTC	CASSDGRYEQYF
TRBD1	.	TRBV6-1	TRBJ2-5	TGTGCCAGCAGTGCCGAGTGGCCAGGGGGCAGGAAGACCCAGTACTTC	CASSAEWPGGRKTQYF
TRBD1	.	TRBV7-9	TRBJ1-6	TGTGCCAGCAGCTCCCGGGACAGCCCTAATTCACCCCTCCACTTT	CASSSRDSPNSPLHF
.	few	TRBV10-3	TRBJ1-3	TGTGCCATCAGTGAGTCCTGGGGCCCAGTCTCTGGAAACACCATATATTTT	CAISESWGPVSGNTIYF
TRBD2	.	TRBV20-1	TRBJ2-5	TGCAGTGGGGGACTAGCGGAGACCCAGTACTTC	CSGGLAETQYF
.	.	TRBV19	TRBJ2-1	TGTGCCAGTAGTATAGTGGACAGCAATGAGCAGTTCTTC	CASSIVDSNEQFF
.	.	TRBV6-1	TRBJ1-1	TGTGCCAGCAATCGACAGACCGAAGCTTTCTTT	CASNRQTEAFF
TRBD1	.	TRBV30	TRBJ2-7	TGTGCCGGAGAATGGGGGACAGCCTACGAGCAGTACTTC	CAGEWGTAYEQYF
.	.	TRBV11-1	TRBJ2-3	TGTGCCAGCAGCGCGGGAGATACGCAGTATTTT	CASSAGDTQYF
TRBD1	.	TRBV6-1	TRBJ2-7	TGTGCCAGCATGGGACAGGGGCCTTTAGAGCAGTACTTC	CASMGQGPLEQYF
.	.	TRBV6-1	TRBJ1-1	TGTGCCAGCAGTGGCAGGTGGACTGAAGCTTTCTTT	CASSGRWTEAFF
.	.	TRBV29-1	TRBJ2-5	TGCAGCGCTGGGAGGACGTTCGGGGAGACCCAGTACTTC	CSAGRTFGETQYF
.	.	TRBV10-3	TRBJ1-1	TGTGCCGGCGCCCAGGGTGTTGACACTGAAGCTTTCTTT	CAGAQGVDTEAFF
.	.	TRBV6-6	TRBJ1-2	TGTGCCAGCAGTACAGGCTATGGCTACACCTTC	CASSTGYGYTF
.	.	TRBV5-4	TRBJ2-5	TGTGCCAGCAGTTTACCGAATCGGGGGGCGACTGGGAAGGAGACCCAGTACTTC	CASSLPNRGATGKETQYF
TRBD2	.	TRBV7-2	TRBJ2-3	TGTGCCAGCAGCTTAGGGCGGGGGAGGTCAGATACGCAGTATTTT	CASSLGRGRSDTQYF
.	.	TRBV5-1	TRBJ1-1	TGCGCCAGCAGCTTGGGGGCCTTCCAGAGCACTGAAGCTTTCTTT	CASSLGAFQSTEAFF
TRBD2	.	TRBV5-1	TRBJ2-3	TGCGCCAGCAGCTGGGGACTAGCGGGGGGGCCGTTCCCAGATACGCAGTATTTT	CASSWGLAGGPFPDTQYF
TRBD2	.	TRBV4-1	TRBJ2-1	TGCGCCAGCAGCCGTGGCCTAGCGGACGACAATGAGCAGTTCTTC	CASSRGLADDNEQFF
.	.	TRBV9	TRBJ2-4	TGTGCCAGCAGCGCCGGGGTAGCCAAAAACATTCAGTACTTC	CASSAGVAKNIQYF
.	.	TRBV4-3	TRBJ1-5	TGCGCCAGCAGCGGGGGGGATGGTCAGCCCCAGCATTTT	CASSGGDGQPQHF
.	.	TRBV7-8	TRBJ1-1	TGTGCCAGCATGTCTCACCTACTGAACACTGAAGCTTTCTTT	CASMSHLLNTEAFF
TRBD2	.	TRBV2	TRBJ2-7	TGTGCCAGCAGTTTGGGACTACCCTACGAGCAGTACTTC	CASSLGLPYEQYF
.	.	TRBV4-1	TRBJ1-2	TGCGCCAGCAGCCAAGATATCGGCTACACCTTC	CASSQDIGYTF
TRBD1	.	TRBV28	TRBJ1-5	TGTGCCAGCAGTAGACCGGGACAGAGCAATCAGCCCCAGCATTTT	CASSRPGQSNQPQHF
TRBD2	few	TRBV2	TRBJ2-7	TGTGCCAGCAGTGAGGTCCGAAGCATGGGGGGGGAGCAGTACTTC	CASSEVRSMGGEQYF
TRBD1	.	TRBV4-1	TRBJ1-2	TGCGCCAGCAGCCAAGATCTTTCGACAGGGTTGCAGGGCTATGGCTACACCTTC	CASSQDLSTGLQGYGYTF
.	.	TRBV28	TRBJ1-1	TGTGCCAGCAGCCTCAGGAGGCCGAACACTGAAGCTTTCTTT	CASSLRRPNTEAFF
TRBD2	.	TRBV5-6	TRBJ2-7	TGTGCCAGCAGCCCCGGGAGGGACGAGCAGTACTTC	CASSPGRDEQYF
TRBD1	.	TRBV19	TRBJ1-2	TGTGCCAGTACCCAGGGGGGACAGGGTCGAGAAGGCTACACCTTC	CASTQGGQGREGYTF
.	.	TRBV6-1	TRBJ2-1	TGTGCCAGCAGTGAAAGACTAGGGCAGTTCTTC	CASSERLGQFF
TRBD2	.	TRBV18	TRBJ2-7	TGTGCCAGCTCTTCCCGGGGACTAGCTACATACGAGCAGTACTTC	CASSSRGLATYEQYF
TRBD2	.	TRBV5-1	TRBJ2-3	TGCGCCAGCAGCTTGGGAGCGGGGGACACTTCCGATACGCAGTATTTT	CASSLGAGDTSDTQYF
.	.	TRBV15	TRBJ2-7	TGTGCCACCAGCAGTGACAGAAACTACGAGCAGTACTTC	CATSSDRNYEQYF
.	.	TRBV27	TRBJ1-1	TGTGCCAGCAGTTTATCTGGGGGGTTGCTGGCTTTCTTT	CASSLSGGLLAFF
.	.	TRBV5-4	TRBJ1-4	TGTGCCAGCAGCACCCGGGACAACTCTAATGAAAAACTGTTTTTT	CASSTRDNSNEKLFF
.	few	TRBV11-3	TRBJ1-3	TGTGCCAGCAGCTTGGGGGGGTCCTCGAACACCATATATTTT	CASSLGGSSNTIYF
.	.	TRBV7-2	TRBJ2-7	TGTGCCAGCAGCTTTATAACAAGCTACGAGCAGTACTTC	CASSFITSYEQYF
TRBD2	few	TRBV5-4	TRBJ2-3	TGTGCCAGCAGCCCGGGTCGGGGGGAAGGAGATACGCAGTATTTT	CASSPGRGEGDTQYF
.	.	TRBV15	TRBJ1-1	TGTGCCACCAGCAGAGATTCAGGGGCTTGGACTGAAGCTTTCTTT	CATSRDSGAWTEAFF
TRBD1	.	TRBV11-2	TRBJ2-3	TGTGCCAGCGGACAGGGGTACACAGATACGCAGTATTTT	CASGQGYTDTQYF
.	.	TRBV6-1	TRBJ2-7	TGTGCCAGCAGTGAAGCATCAGGGCCCGAGCAGTACTTC	CASSEASGPEQYF
.	.	TRBV9	TRBJ2-7	TGTGCCAGCAGCGCCCAGGGGTACTCCTACGAGCAGTACTTC	CASSAQGYSYEQYF
.	few	TRBV4-1	TRBJ1-1	TGCGCCAGCAGCCTTACCCGTGGCAACACTGAAGCTTTCTTT	CASSLTRGNTEAFF